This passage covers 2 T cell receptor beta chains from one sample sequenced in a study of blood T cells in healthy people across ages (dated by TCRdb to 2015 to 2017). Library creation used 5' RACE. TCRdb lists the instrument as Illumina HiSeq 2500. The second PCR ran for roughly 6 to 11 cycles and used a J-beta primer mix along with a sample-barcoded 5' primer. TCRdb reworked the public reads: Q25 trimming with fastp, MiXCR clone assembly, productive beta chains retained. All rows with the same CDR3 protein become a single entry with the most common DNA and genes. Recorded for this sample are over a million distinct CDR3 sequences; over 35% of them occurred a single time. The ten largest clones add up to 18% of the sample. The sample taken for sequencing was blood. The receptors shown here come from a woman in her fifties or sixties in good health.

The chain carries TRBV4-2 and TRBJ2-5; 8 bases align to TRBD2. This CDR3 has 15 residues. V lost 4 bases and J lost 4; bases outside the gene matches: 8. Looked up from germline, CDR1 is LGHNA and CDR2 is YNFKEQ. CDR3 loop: CASSPAGGRPETQYF. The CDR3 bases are TGTGCCAGCAGCCCGGCGGGGGGCCGACCAGAGACCCAGTACTTC.

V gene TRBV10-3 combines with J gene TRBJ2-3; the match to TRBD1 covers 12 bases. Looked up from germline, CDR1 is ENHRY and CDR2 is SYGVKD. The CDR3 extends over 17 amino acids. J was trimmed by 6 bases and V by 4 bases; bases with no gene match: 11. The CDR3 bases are TGTGCCATCAGTGGTTCCGGGACAGGGGGCGAGAGGGATACGCAGTATTTT. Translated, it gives CAISGSGTGGERDTQYF.